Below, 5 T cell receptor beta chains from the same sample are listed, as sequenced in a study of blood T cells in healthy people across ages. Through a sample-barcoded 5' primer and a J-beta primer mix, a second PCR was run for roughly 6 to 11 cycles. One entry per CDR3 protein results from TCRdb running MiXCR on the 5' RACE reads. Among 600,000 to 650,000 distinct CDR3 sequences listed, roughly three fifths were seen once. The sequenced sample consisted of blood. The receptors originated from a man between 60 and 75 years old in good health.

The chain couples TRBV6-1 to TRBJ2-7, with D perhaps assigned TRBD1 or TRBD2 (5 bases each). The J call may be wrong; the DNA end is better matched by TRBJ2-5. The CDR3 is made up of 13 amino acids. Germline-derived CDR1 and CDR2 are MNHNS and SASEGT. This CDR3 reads CASSGGRRETQYF. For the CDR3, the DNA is TGTGCCAGCAGTGGGGGACGTCGGGAGACCCAGTACTTC.

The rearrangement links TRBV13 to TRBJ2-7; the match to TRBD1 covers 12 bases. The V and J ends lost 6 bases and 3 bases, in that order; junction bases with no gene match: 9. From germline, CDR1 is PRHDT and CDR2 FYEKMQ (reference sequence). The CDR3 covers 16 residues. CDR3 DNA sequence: TGTGCCAGCAGACCGGGACAGGGGGCATCTGGCTACGAGCAGTACTTC. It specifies CASRPGQGASGYEQYF.

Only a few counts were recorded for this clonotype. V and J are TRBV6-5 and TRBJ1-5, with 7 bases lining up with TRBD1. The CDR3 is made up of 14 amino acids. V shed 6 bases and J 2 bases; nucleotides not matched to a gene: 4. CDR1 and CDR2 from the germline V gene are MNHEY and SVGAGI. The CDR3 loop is CASRQGQGNQPQHF. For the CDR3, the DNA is TGTGCCAGCAGACAAGGACAGGGCAATCAGCCCCAGCATTTT.

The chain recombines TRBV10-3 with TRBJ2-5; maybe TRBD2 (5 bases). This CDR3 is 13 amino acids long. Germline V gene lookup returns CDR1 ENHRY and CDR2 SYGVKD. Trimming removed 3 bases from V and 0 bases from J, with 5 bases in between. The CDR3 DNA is TGTGCCATCAGTGACGGGAACCAAGAGACCCAGTACTTC. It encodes CAISDGNQETQYF.

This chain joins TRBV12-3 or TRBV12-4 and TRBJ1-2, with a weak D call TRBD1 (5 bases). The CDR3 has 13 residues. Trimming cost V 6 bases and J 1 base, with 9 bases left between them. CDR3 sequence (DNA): TGTGCCAGCAGCGGGACGAATAACTATGGCTACACCTTC. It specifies CASSGTNNYGYTF.